The clone carrying this T cell receptor beta chain came up a few times. Its antigen is not identified. This sample is drawn from a study of cytotoxic CD8 clonotypes in ibrutinib-treated CLL. Study-wide findings and caveats: For progressing versus sustained-remission patients, sampling times were not the same.

Looked up from germline, CDR1 is MDHEN and CDR2 is SYDVKM. With V trimmed by 2 bases and J by 7 bases, 7 bases remained unmatched. The CDR3 spans 15 residues. Method: immunoSEQ multiplex PCR; TCRdb's copy keeps in-frame clones and lacks some. The sample has about 68,000 clones, around 65% seen once; the top ten hold more than 4.5%. The TCR comes from a human donor with chronic lymphocytic leukemia. The chain has TRBV28 and TRBJ1-5; 8 positions match TRBD1. Sequenced material: PBMCs, taken after 12 months of ibrutinib treatment. The CDR3 spells CASSLRQGNGQPQHF. DNA for the CDR3: TGTGCCAGCAGTTTAAGACAGGGGAATGGCCAGCCCCAGCATTTT. Supplemented by reference TRBV28 and TRBJ1-5, the full variable domain reads DVKVTQSSRYLVKRTGEKVFLECVQDMDHENMFWYRQDPGLGLRLIYFSYDVKMKEKGDIPEGYSVSREKKERFSLILESASTNQTSMYLCASSLRQGNGQPQHFGDGTRLSIL.